This T cell receptor beta chain originates from a study of T cells in Graves' hyperthyroidism and ophthalmopathy. This clonotype showed up just once. No antigen is known for it. The CDR3 has 16 residues. Germline values: CDR1 MGHRA, CDR2 YSYEKL. V was clipped by 4 bases and J by 5 bases; unmatched bases: 13. There were TCR beta CDR3 regions amplified from RNA transcripts. First-round RT-PCR of the TCR CDR3 relied on the HTBI primer set. TCRdb analysed the multiplex PCR reads with MiXCR anew, one entry per CDR3 protein. The sample holds roughly 510,000 distinct CDR3 sequences, around 50% seen once. Study-level findings and limits: Ophthalmopathy was identified by the model a median about 6 months ahead of onset.

This TCR came from an adult woman with Graves' disease, either hyperthyroidism or ophthalmopathy (not recorded which). This chain uses TRBV4-1 with TRBJ1-1; TRBD1 matches 7 bases. The sequencing input was peripheral blood or thyroid tissue (not recorded which). The CDR3 spells CASSPGGLRTRTEAFF. The DNA of the CDR3 is TGCGCCAGCAGCCCAGGGGGGTTACGGACTAGGACTGAAGCTTTCTTT.